The clone carrying this T cell receptor beta chain was seen a few times. This specimen comes from a study of T-cell reconstitution after alpha-beta-depleted transplantation in children. CDR3 length equals 13 residues. Trimming shortened V by 2 bases and J by 10 bases, and 9 bases separated the two germline ends. As it was prepared, the TCRbeta library received unique molecular identifiers. TCRdb fed the PCR reads into MiXCR, producing one record per CDR3 protein. The table has 600,000 to 700,000 distinct CDR3 sequences, 16% seen once. V gene TRBV12-3 or TRBV12-4 combines with J gene TRBJ1-6; no clear D. The source is a human donor who donated a stem cell graft to a child with acute myeloid leukemia. The sequencing used PBMCs from the stem cell graft donor, collected from the stem cell graft. The CDR3 is CASSLQENSPLHF. The DNA for the CDR3 is TGTGCCAGCAGTTTACAGGAGAACTCACCCCTCCACTTT.